Each of the 10 T cell receptor beta chains below was sequenced from the same sample in a study of beta chain features in type 1 diabetes. Their specific antigens are unknown. Reverse transcribing all isolated RNA meant expressed TCRB transcripts were sequenced. TCRdb keeps only in-frame clones here, not all; method: immunoSEQ multiplex PCR. The sample records approximately 29,000 clones, 65% being singletons. Study-wide points: Type 1 diabetes patients had moderately but significantly shorter TCRB CDR3s in all four CD4+ subsets.

Sequenced sample: Tregs from blood. These receptors all stem from a woman between 25 and 40 years old with type 1 diabetes.

With regard to this clone: Other DNA sequences in the sample encode the same CDR3. V gene TRBV7-3 combines with J gene TRBJ2-5, with 10 positions matching TRBD1. The ends lost 5 bases at V and 5 bases at J; junction bases unmatched: 2. This CDR3 region has 13 residues. Per germline, CDR1 SGHTA and CDR2 FQGTGA. The CDR3 DNA follows: TGTGCCAGCAGCCAGGGACAGGGGGAGACCCAGTACTTC. As protein: CASSQGQGETQYF. Drawing the rest from reference TRBV7-3 and TRBJ2-5, the complete variable domain is GAGVSQTPSNKVTEKGKYVELRCDPISGHTALYWYRQSLGQGPEFLIYFQGTGAADDSGLPNDRFFAVRPEGSVSTLKIQRTERGDSAVYLCASSQGQGETQYFGPGTRLLVL.

This clone was counted only a few times. This rearrangement joins TRBV2 to TRBJ2-5; 10 bases match TRBD2. Trimming at V came to 6 bases and at J to 7 bases, leaving 5 bases not matched to a gene. Germline loops: CDR1 SNHLY, CDR2 FYNNEI. CDR3 length equals 13 residues. DNA of the CDR3: TGTGCCAGCAGCGGGACTAGCGAGGGGACCCAGTACTTC. Translated, it gives CASSGTSEGTQYF.

The chain has TRBV2 and TRBJ1-1, with no clear D. Between the trimmed V and J ends, which lost 6 bases and 1 base, there was a span of 9 bases. Germline-derived CDR1 and CDR2 are SNHLY and FYNNEI. The CDR3 is made up of 13 amino acids. The CDR3 sequence is CASRLTENTEAFF. The CDR3 DNA reads TGTGCCAGCAGACTAACGGAGAACACTGAAGCTTTCTTT. Based on the CDR3 plus reference TRBV2 and TRBJ1-1, the full variable domain is EPEVTQTPSHQVTQMGQEVILRCVPISNHLYFYWYRQILGQKVEFLVSFYNNEISEKSEIFDDQFSVERPDGSNFTLKIRSTKLEDSAMYFCASRLTENTEAFFGQGTRLTVV.

Details on this clone: Within the sample, other DNA sequences also encode this same CDR3. The CDR3 DNA reads TGTGCCAGCTCACCGGGGACAGGAGGTGGCTACACCTTC. Its protein product is CASSPGTGGGYTF. The rearrangement uses TRBV18 and TRBJ1-2; 8 bases map to TRBD1. The germline gives CDR1 KGHSH, CDR2 LQKENI. J was trimmed by 7 bases and V by 3 bases; bases with no gene match: 4. The CDR3 is made up of 13 amino acids.

This clone was observed a few times. This chain links TRBV29-1 with TRBJ1-1, with TRBD1 as a possible D gene (5 bases). CDR1 is SQVTM and CDR2 is ANQGSEA in the germline V gene. V lost 1 base and J 3 bases, leaving 9 bases between the germline ends. This CDR3 is 13 amino acids long. This CDR3 is CSVEGVRDTEAFF. In DNA form, the CDR3 reads TGCAGCGTTGAAGGCGTCAGGGACACTGAAGCTTTCTTT.

This clone has a handful of counts. The chain links TRBV5-1 to TRBJ1-2; D possibly corresponds to TRBD1 (5 bases). CDR3 length: 14 residues. Trimming pared 4 bases from V and 6 bases from J, leaving 16 bases between. Germline lookup yields CDR1 SGHRS and CDR2 YFSETQ. The CDR3 DNA reads TGCGCCAGCAGCCTGGACTGGGCGGGGGATGGCTACACCTTC. Translating it yields CASSLDWAGDGYTF.

V gene TRBV7-3 combines with J gene TRBJ2-1; 10 bases match TRBD2. The CDR3 consists of 14 residues. V was pared by 3 bases and J by 6 bases, with 2 bases of the junction left unmatched. CDR1 SGHTA and CDR2 FQGTGA come from the germline V gene. This CDR3 reads CASSLTSGSNEQFF. As DNA, the CDR3 is TGTGCCAGCAGCTTGACTAGCGGGTCCAATGAGCAGTTCTTC.

V is TRBV7-3 and J is TRBJ2-1; perhaps TRBD2 as D (7 bases). The germline V gene has CDR1 SGHTA and CDR2 FQGTGA. Between the trimmed V and J ends, which lost 5 bases and 5 bases, there was a span of 19 bases. This CDR3 region has 16 residues. CDR3 coding DNA: TGTGCCAGCAGCCCCAACTGGGGAGGGGGAAACAATGAGCAGTTCTTC. It encodes CASSPNWGGGNNEQFF.

The rearrangement joins TRBV7-2 to TRBJ1-1; unclear D gene. The CDR3 length is 19 residues. In germline, CDR1 is SGHTA, CDR2 FQGNSA. With 0 bases removed from V and 2 bases from J, the gap between germline ends came to 22 bases. Here the CDR3 reads CASSLASRRGPRKNTEAFF. The CDR3 coding sequence is TGTGCCAGCAGCTTAGCGAGCCGAAGAGGGCCCAGAAAAAACACTGAAGCTTTCTTT.

The genes are TRBV28 and TRBJ1-1; TRBD1 aligns across 7 bases. V shed 7 bases and J 3 bases; nucleotides not matched to a gene: 8. The germline CDR1 and CDR2 sequences are MDHEN and SYDVKM. CDR3 length: 14 amino acids. For the CDR3, the DNA is TGTGCCAGCACCTCGACAGGGTTTGACACTGAAGCTTTCTTT. As protein: CASTSTGFDTEAFF.